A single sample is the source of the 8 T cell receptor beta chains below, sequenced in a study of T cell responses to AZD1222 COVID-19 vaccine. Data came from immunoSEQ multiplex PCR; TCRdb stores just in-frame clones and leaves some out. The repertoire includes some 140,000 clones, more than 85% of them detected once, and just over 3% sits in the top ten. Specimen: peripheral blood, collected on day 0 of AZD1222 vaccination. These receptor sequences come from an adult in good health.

The DNA of the CDR3 is TGTGCCAGCAAACAGGGCTACGAGCAGTACTTC. Encoded protein: CASKQGYEQYF. The chain couples TRBV14 to TRBJ2-7; D perhaps matches TRBD1 (6 bases). Germline loops: CDR1 SGHDN, CDR2 FVKESK. This CDR3 has 11 amino acids. V was cut by 7 bases and J by 3 bases, with 7 bases left in between.

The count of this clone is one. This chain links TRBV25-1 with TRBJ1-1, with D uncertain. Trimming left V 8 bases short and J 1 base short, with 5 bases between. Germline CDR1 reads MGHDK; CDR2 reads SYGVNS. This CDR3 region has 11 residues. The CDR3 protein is CASLKNTEAFF. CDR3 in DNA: TGTGCCAGCCTTAAGAACACTGAAGCTTTCTTT.

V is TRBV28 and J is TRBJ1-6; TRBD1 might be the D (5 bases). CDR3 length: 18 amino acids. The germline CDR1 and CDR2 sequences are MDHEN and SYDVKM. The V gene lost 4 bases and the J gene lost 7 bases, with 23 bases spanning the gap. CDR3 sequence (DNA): TGTGCCAGCAGTTCACAATCCGGGACTCTCGTCGGGAATTCACCCCTCCACTTT. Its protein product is CASSSQSGTLVGNSPLHF.

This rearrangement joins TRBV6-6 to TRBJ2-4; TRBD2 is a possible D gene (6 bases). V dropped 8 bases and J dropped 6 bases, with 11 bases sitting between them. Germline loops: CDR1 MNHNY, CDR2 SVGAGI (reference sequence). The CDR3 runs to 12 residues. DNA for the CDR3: TGTGCCAGCCAAGGGGACTTAAACATTCAGTACTTC. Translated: CASQGDLNIQYF.

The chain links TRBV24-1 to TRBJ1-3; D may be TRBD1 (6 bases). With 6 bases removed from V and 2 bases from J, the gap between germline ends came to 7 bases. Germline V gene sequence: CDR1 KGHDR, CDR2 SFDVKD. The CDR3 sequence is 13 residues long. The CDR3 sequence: CATSSGAGNTIYF. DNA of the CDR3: TGTGCCACCAGTTCAGGGGCTGGAAACACCATATATTTT.

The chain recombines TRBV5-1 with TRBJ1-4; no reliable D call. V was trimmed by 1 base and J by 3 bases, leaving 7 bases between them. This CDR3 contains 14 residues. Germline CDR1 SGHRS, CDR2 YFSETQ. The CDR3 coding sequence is TGCGCCAGCAGCTTGACTTCGGCTAATGAAAAACTGTTTTTT. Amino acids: CASSLTSANEKLFF.

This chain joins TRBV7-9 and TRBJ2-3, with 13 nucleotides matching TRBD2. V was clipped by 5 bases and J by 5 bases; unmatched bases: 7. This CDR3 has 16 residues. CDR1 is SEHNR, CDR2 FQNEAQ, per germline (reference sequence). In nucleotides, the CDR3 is TGTGCCAGCAGCAGCGTTACTAGCGGGAGGGAAGATACGCAGTATTTT. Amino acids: CASSSVTSGREDTQYF.

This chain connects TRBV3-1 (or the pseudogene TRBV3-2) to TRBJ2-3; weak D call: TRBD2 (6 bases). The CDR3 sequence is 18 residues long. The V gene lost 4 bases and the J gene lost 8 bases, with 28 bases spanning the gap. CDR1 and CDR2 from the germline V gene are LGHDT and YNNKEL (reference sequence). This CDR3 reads CASSPHPPRVAARGTQYF. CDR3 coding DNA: TGTGCCAGCAGCCCTCACCCACCTCGGGTAGCGGCCCGGGGTACGCAGTATTTT.